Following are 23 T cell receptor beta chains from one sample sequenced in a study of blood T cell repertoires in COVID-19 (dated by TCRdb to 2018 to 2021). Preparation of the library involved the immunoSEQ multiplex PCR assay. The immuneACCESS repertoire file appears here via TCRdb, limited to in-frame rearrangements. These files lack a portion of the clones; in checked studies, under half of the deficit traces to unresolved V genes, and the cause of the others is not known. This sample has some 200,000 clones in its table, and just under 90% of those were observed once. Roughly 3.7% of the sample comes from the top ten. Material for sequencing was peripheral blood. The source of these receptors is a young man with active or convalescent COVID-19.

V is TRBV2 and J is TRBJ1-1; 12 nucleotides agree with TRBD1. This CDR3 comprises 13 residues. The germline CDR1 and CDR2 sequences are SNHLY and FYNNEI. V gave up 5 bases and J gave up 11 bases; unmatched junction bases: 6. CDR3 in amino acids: CASSTRDRGLAFF. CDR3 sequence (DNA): TGTGCCAGCAGTACCCGGGACAGGGGGCTTGCTTTCTTT.

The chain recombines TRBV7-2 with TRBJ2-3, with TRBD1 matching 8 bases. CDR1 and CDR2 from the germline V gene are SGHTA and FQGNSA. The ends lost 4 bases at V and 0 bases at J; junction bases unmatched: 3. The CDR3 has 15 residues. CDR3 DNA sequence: TGTGCCAGCAGCTCCACAGGGGGGAGCACAGATACGCAGTATTTT. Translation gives CASSSTGGSTDTQYF.

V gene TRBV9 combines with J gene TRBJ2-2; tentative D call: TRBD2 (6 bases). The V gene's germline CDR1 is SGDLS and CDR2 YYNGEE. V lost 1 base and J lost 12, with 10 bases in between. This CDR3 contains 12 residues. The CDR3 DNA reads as TGTGCCAGCAGCGTATCTGGGACTCAGCTGTTTTTT. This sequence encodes CASSVSGTQLFF.

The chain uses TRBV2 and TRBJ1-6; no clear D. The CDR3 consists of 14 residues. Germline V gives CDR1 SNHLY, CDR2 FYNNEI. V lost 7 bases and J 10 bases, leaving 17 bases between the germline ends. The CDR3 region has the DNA TGTGCCAGCAAGTTTTGGCAGTCGCTCTCACCCCTCCACTTT. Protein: CASKFWQSLSPLHF.

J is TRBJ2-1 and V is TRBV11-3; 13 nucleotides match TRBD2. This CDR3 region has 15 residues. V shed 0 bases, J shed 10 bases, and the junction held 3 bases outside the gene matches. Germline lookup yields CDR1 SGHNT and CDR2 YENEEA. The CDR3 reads CASSLETSGRVEQFF. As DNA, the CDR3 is TGTGCCAGCAGCTTAGAAACTAGCGGGAGGGTAGAGCAGTTCTTC.

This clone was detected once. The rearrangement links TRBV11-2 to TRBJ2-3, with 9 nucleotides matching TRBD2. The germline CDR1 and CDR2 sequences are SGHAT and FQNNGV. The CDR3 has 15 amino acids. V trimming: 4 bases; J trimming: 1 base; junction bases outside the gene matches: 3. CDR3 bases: TGTGCCAGCAGCTCACAGCGGGGGGGCACAGATACGCAGTATTTT. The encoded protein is CASSSQRGGTDTQYF.

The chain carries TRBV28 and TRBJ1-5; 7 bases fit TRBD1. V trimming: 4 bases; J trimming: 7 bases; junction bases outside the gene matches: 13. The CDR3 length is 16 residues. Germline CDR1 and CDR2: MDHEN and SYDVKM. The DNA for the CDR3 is TGTGCCAGCAGTTACCCGCAGACAGGGCTGGACCAGCCCCAGCATTTT. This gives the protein CASSYPQTGLDQPQHF.

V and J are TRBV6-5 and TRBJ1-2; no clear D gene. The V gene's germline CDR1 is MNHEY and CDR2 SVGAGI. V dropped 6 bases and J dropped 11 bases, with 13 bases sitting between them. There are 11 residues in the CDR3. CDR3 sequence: CASRYGREYTF. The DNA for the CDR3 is TGTGCCAGCAGATACGGGAGGGAATACACCTTC.

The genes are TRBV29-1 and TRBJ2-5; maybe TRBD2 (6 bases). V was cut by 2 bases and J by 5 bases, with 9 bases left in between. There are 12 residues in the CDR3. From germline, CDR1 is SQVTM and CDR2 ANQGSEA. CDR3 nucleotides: TGCAGCGTTGAATGGGGACTTGAGACCCAGTACTTC. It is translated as CSVEWGLETQYF.

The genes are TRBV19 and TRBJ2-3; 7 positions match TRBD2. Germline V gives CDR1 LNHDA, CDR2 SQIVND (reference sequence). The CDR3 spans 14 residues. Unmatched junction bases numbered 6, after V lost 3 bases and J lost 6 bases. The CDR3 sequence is CASSIRFGRDTQYF. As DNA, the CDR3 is TGTGCCAGTAGTATTAGGTTCGGGAGGGATACGCAGTATTTT.

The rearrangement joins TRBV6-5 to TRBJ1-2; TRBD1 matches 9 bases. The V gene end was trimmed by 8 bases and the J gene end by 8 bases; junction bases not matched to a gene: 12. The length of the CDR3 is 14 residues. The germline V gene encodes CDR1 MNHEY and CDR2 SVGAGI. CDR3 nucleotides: TGTGCCAGCCGGATTCCCGGGACAGGGTCGGGCTACACCTTC. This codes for CASRIPGTGSGYTF.

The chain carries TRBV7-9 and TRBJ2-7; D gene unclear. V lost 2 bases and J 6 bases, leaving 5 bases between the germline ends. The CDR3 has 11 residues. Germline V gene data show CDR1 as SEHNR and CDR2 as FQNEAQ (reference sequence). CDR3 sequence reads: CASSLMSEQYF. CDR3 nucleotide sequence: TGTGCCAGCAGCTTAATGAGCGAGCAGTACTTC. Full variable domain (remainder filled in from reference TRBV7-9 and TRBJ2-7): DTGVSQNPRHKITKRGQNVTFRCDPISEHNRLYWYRQTLGQGPEFLTYFQNEAQLEKSRLLSDRFSAERPKGSFSTLEIQRTEQGDSAMYLCASSLMSEQYFGPGTRLTVT.

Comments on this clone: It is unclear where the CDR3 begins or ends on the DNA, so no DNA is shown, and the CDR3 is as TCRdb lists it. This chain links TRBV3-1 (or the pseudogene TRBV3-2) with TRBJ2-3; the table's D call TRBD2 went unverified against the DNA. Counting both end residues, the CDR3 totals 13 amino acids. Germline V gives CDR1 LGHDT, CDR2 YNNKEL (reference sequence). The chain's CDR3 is CASSSSGTDTQYF.

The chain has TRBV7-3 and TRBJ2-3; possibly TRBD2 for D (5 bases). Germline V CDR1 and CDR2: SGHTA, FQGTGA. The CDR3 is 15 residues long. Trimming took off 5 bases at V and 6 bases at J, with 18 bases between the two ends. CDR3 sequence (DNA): TGTGCCAGCAGCGCGGGTTGGGATGAGGCCGATACGCAGTATTTT. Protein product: CASSAGWDEADTQYF.

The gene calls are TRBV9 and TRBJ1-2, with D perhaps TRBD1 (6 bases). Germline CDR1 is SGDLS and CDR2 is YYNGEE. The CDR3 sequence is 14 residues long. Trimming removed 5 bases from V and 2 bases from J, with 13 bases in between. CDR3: CASRLEGGNYGYTF. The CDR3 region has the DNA TGTGCCAGCAGGCTAGAGGGGGGGAACTATGGCTACACCTTC. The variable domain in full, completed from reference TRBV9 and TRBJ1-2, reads DSGVTQTPKHLITATGQRVTLRCSPRSGDLSVYWYQQSLDQGLQFLIQYYNGEERAKGNILERFSAQQFPDLHSELNLSSLELGDSALYFCASRLEGGNYGYTFGSGTRLTVV.

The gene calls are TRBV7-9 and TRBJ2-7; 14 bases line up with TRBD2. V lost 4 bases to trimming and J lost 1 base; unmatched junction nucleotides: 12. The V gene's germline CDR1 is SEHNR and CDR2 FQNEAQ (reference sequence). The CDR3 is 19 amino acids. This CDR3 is CASSSFRGLAGVGSYEQYF. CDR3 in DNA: TGTGCCAGCAGCTCCTTCAGGGGACTAGCGGGAGTAGGGTCCTACGAGCAGTACTTC.

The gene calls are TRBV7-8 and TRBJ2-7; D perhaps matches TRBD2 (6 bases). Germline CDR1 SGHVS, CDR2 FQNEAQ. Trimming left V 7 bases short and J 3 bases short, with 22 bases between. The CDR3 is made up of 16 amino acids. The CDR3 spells CASTSGFFGSLYEQYF. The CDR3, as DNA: TGTGCCAGCACCTCGGGTTTCTTCGGGAGTCTCTACGAGCAGTACTTC.

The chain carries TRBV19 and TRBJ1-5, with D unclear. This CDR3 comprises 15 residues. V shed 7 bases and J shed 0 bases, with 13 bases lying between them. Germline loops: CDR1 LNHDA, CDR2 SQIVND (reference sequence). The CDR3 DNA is TGTGCCAGTATCGCCGGAAGACATAGCAATCAGCCCCAGCATTTT. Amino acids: CASIAGRHSNQPQHF.

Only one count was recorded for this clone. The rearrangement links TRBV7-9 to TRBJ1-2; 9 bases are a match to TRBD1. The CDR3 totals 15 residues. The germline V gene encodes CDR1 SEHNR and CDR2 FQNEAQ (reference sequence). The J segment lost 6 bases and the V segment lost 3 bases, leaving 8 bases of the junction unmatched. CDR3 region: CASSLWDRDSDGYTF. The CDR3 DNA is TGTGCCAGCAGCTTGTGGGACAGGGATTCCGATGGCTACACCTTC.

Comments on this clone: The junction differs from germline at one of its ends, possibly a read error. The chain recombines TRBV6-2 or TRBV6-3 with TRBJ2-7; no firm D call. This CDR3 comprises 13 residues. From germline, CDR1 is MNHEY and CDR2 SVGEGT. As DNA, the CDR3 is TGTGCCAGCAGTTACACCCCCCACGCGTTCGCGGACTTC. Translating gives CASSYTPHAFADF.

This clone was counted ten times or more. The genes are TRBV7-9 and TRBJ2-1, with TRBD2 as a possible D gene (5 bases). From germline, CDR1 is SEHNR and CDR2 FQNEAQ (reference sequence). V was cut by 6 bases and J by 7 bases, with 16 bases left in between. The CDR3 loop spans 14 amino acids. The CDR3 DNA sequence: TGTGCCAGCAGTACTTGGACTTTAAGGAATGAGCAGTTCTTC. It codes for CASSTWTLRNEQFF.

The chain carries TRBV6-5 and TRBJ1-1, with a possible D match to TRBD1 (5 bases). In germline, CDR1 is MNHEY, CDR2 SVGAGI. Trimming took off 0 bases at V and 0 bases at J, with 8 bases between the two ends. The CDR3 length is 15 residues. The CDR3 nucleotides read TGTGCCAGCAGTTACTCGCGGGGGATGAACACTGAAGCTTTCTTT. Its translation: CASSYSRGMNTEAFF.

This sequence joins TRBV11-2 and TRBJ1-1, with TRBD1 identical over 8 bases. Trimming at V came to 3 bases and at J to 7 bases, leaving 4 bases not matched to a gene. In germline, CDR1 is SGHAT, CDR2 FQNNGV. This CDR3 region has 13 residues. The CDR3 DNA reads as TGTGCCAGCAGCTTGACAGGGGCGAATGAAGCTTTCTTT. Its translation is CASSLTGANEAFF.